Below, 23 T cell receptor beta chains from the same sample are listed, as sequenced in a study of CD8+CD57+ T cells in acquired aplastic anemia (dated by TCRdb to the late 2010s). Instrument on record: Illumina HiSeq 2000. TCR beta VDJ combination and CDR3 sequence profiling used genomic DNA as the template. The raw public data were reprocessed by TCRdb itself: fastp quality trimming at Q25, MiXCR clonotype calling, in-frame beta chains only. CDR3 protein sequences are deduplicated, and each keeps its most common genes and DNA. For this sample the table gives some 410,000 distinct CDR3 sequences, of which about two thirds were detected only once. Less than 4% of the sample lies in the top ten. Sequences were obtained from sorted CD4+, CD8+, or CD8+CD57+ T cells (not recorded which) from PBMCs. The receptors stem from a human donor in good health, serving as a control.

This clonotype was detected many times. The rearrangement joins TRBV20-1 to TRBJ2-7; the match to TRBD1 covers 8 bases. Germline-derived CDR1 and CDR2 are DFQATT and SNEGSKA (reference sequence). This CDR3 comprises 13 residues. Trimming at V came to 6 bases and at J to 2 bases, leaving 6 bases not matched to a gene. The CDR3 DNA sequence: TGCAGTGCAAGAACGGGACAGGCCTACGAGCAGTACTTC. Translated, it gives CSARTGQAYEQYF.

The chain joins TRBV7-9 to TRBJ1-6; weak D call: TRBD1 (5 bases). This CDR3 is built from 15 residues. V was cut by 2 bases and J by 19 bases, with 24 bases left in between. Looked up from germline, CDR1 is SEHNR and CDR2 is FQNEAQ (reference sequence). Here the CDR3 reads CASSLFSGIRSAPHF. In DNA, the CDR3 is TGTGCCAGCAGCTTATTCTCAGGGATTAGGTCAGCCCCACACTTT.

A remark on this clonotype: Since the CDR3 does not end with the conserved phenylalanine or tryptophan, this likely comes from a read error. No DNA is shown, since the ends of the CDR3 on it are uncertain; the CDR3 is the one TCRdb lists. V is TRBV9 and J is TRBJ1-2. The CDR3 adds up to 13 amino acids, both ends counted. Per germline, CDR1 SGDLS and CDR2 YYNGEE. This chain's CDR3 is CASSVWRVVLRAV.

The gene calls are TRBV2 and TRBJ1-1; D is uncertain. The CDR3 extends over 16 amino acids. Germline lookup yields CDR1 SNHLY and CDR2 FYNNEI. V was trimmed by 5 bases and J by 1 base, leaving 17 bases between them. The CDR3 loop reads CASSRYRRVGNTEAFF. Here the CDR3 DNA reads TGTGCCAGCAGTCGGTATCGGAGAGTCGGGAACACTGAAGCTTTCTTT.

This chain uses TRBV7-9 with TRBJ2-7; D is undetermined. V lost 5 bases and J 13 bases, leaving 24 bases between the germline ends. Germline V gene data show CDR1 as SEHNR and CDR2 as FQNEAQ (reference sequence). The CDR3 length is 14 residues. The CDR3 here is CASSRRPSSCDHYF. As DNA, the CDR3 is TGTGCCAGCAGCCGTCGGCCTTCCTCCTGCGACCACTACTTC.

Only one count was recorded for this clonotype. Germline and junction disagree at one end, which may indicate a read error. The chain uses TRBV20-1 and TRBJ1-6, with 9 bases that match TRBD1. The CDR3 covers 15 residues. Germline CDR1 reads DFQATT; CDR2 reads SNEGSKA (reference sequence). The CDR3 here is CSARGQGPYNSPLHF. The CDR3 DNA sequence: TGCAGTGCCCGAGGACAGGGGCCCTACAATTCACCCCTCCACTTT.

Regarding this clonotype: A read error may account for a junction end that differs from germline. This chain uses TRBV2 with TRBJ2-7; 10 nucleotides agree with TRBD2. In germline, CDR1 is SNHLY, CDR2 FYNNEI. The CDR3 sequence is 14 residues long. CDR3 coding DNA: TGCGCCAGCAGTCCGCTGCTAGCGGGGGACGAGCAGTACTTC. Protein: CASSPLLAGDEQYF.

The chain carries TRBV7-2 and TRBJ1-5, with no clear D. The CDR3 is 13 residues long. V was cut by 6 bases and J by 12 bases, with 18 bases left in between. Germline values: CDR1 SGHTA, CDR2 FQGNSA. The CDR3 DNA sequence: TGTGCCAGCAGTACATACGGGGATGGGGACCAGCATTTT. Amino acid sequence: CASSTYGDGDQHF.

The CDR3 region has the DNA TGTGCCAGCAGCGCAACGGCAGGGGACAGGAATAATGAAAAACTGTTTTTT. It codes for CASSATAGDRNNEKLFF. The chain couples TRBV9 to TRBJ1-4, with 8 positions matching TRBD1. The CDR3 spans 17 residues. Germline V lookup: CDR1 SGDLS, CDR2 YYNGEE. Losses at the gene ends were 3 bases for V and 4 bases for J; bases not matched to a gene: 11.

The chain is built from TRBV2 and TRBJ2-5; D is undetermined. CDR3 length: 14 residues. Germline V gene data show CDR1 as SNHLY and CDR2 as FYNNEI. Trimming shortened V by 3 bases and J by 14 bases, and 22 bases separated the two germline ends. CDR3 sequence: CASSEKKTGNTKYF. The CDR3 DNA is TGTGCCAGCAGTGAGAAGAAGACTGGAAACACCAAATACTTC.

V and J are TRBV5-1 and TRBJ1-2; weak D call: TRBD1 (6 bases). Between the trimmed V and J ends, which lost 1 base and 9 bases, there was a span of 13 bases. The germline CDR1 and CDR2 sequences are SGHRS and YFSETQ. This CDR3 region has 13 residues. The CDR3 loop reads CASSLNGGDCYTF. The DNA of the CDR3 is TGCGCCAGCAGCTTGAACGGGGGCGACTGCTACACCTTC.

About this clonotype: Compared with germline, one end of the junction differs, possibly owing to a read error. The chain couples TRBV10-3 to TRBJ2-7, with D uncertain. Germline loops: CDR1 ENHRY, CDR2 SYGVKD. The CDR3 sequence is 14 residues long. CDR3 sequence: CASSEVGQADEQYF. The CDR3 DNA reads TGTGCCAGCAGTGAAGTGGGTCAGGCTGACGAGCAGTACTTC.

The V call is TRBV6-5, the J call TRBJ1-6; 10 bases match TRBD1. Per germline, CDR1 MNHEY and CDR2 SVGAGI. This CDR3 spans 14 amino acids. V lost 6 bases, J lost 9 bases, and 5 bases stayed unmatched. Here the CDR3 DNA reads TGTGCCAGCAGACGGACAGGGGGTTTTTCACCCCTCCACTTT. Protein product: CASRRTGGFSPLHF.

This clonotype has ten or more counts. The V and J genes are TRBV10-3 and TRBJ1-4; 7 nucleotides match TRBD1. The CDR3 has 13 amino acids. The ends lost 7 bases at V and 5 bases at J; junction bases unmatched: 4. Germline assignment: CDR1 ENHRY and CDR2 SYGVKD. Here the CDR3 reads CAIKPQGNEKLFF. Here the CDR3 DNA reads TGTGCCATCAAGCCACAGGGGAATGAAAAACTGTTTTTT.

In the case of this clonotype: This could be a read error, since a much larger clone is one nucleotide away. This rearrangement joins TRBV30 to TRBJ1-1, with D possibly being TRBD1 (5 bases). The CDR3 extends over 12 amino acids. CDR1 GTSNPN and CDR2 SVGIG come from the germline V gene (reference sequence). Trimming cost V 1 base and J 11 bases, with 14 bases left between them. CDR3: CAWSAWGRNAFF. CDR3 coding DNA: TGTGCCTGGAGTGCATGGGGACGGAACGCTTTCTTT.

The chain recombines TRBV5-1 with TRBJ1-4; 7 nucleotides match TRBD1. In germline, CDR1 is SGHRS, CDR2 YFSETQ. Unmatched junction bases numbered 7, after V lost 1 base and J lost 7 bases. The CDR3 loop spans 15 amino acids. The CDR3: CASSLSGGDTEKLFF. Here the CDR3 DNA reads TGCGCCAGCAGCTTGTCAGGGGGAGACACTGAAAAACTGTTTTTT.

In the case of this clonotype: A read error may account for a junction end that differs from germline. This chain uses TRBV7-7 with TRBJ1-2; 9 bases are a match to TRBD1. The germline gives CDR1 SSHAT, CDR2 FNYEAQ (reference sequence). There are 16 residues in the CDR3. The CDR3 bases are TGTGCTAGCAGCCTGGACAGGGGAGGCGAGCAGTACGTCTACACCTTC. This translates into CASSLDRGGEQYVYTF.

This chain connects TRBV2 to TRBJ1-1; D gene unclear. There are 9 residues in the CDR3. V was trimmed by 6 bases and J by 7 bases, leaving 3 bases between them. The germline V gene has CDR1 SNHLY and CDR2 FYNNEI. The CDR3 sequence is CASSREAFF. For the CDR3, the DNA is TGTGCCAGCAGCCGTGAAGCTTTCTTT. The full variable domain, in which reference TRBV2 and TRBJ1-1 provide the parts outside the CDR3, is EPEVTQTPSHQVTQMGQEVILRCVPISNHLYFYWYRQILGQKVEFLVSFYNNEISEKSEIFDDQFSVERPDGSNFTLKIRSTKLEDSAMYFCASSREAFFGQGTRLTVV.

A single count supports this clonotype. This chain uses TRBV15 with TRBJ2-3, with no clear D. V was shortened by 4 bases and J by 1 base, with 12 bases between the two germline ends. Germline lookup yields CDR1 LNHNV and CDR2 YYDKDF (reference sequence). The length of the CDR3 is 15 residues. In DNA, the CDR3 is TGTGCCACCAGCATCTGGCCTCAAGGCACAGATACGCAGTATTTT. Protein product: CATSIWPQGTDTQYF.

This clonotype came up once. The junction shows a germline mismatch at one end, possibly a read error. V usage is TRBV30 and J usage is TRBJ2-1, with D possibly matching TRBD1 (6 bases). In germline, CDR1 is GTSNPN, CDR2 SVGIG (reference sequence). The CDR3 spans 14 residues. The CDR3 nucleotides read TGTGCCTGGATCACAGGGAGCTCCTACAATGAGCGGTTCTTC. Its protein is CAWITGSSYNERFF.

There are many counts of this clonotype. This chain connects TRBV20-1 to TRBJ1-4, with 7 bases matching TRBD1. Per germline, CDR1 DFQATT and CDR2 SNEGSKA (reference sequence). The CDR3 consists of 12 residues. After removal of 3 bases from V and 7 bases from J, the junction contained 2 bases not matched to a gene. The CDR3 DNA sequence: TGCAGTGCTAGGAGGGACAGTGAAAAACTGTTTTTT. It encodes CSARRDSEKLFF.

The chain combines TRBV20-1 with TRBJ2-7; a weak D match, TRBD1 (6 bases). The CDR3 contains 11 residues. The V and J ends lost 6 bases and 5 bases respectively, with 11 bases between them. From germline, CDR1 is DFQATT and CDR2 SNEGSKA (reference sequence). Here the CDR3 reads CSAHQGNEQYF. CDR3 nucleotide sequence: TGCAGTGCCCACCAGGGGAACGAGCAGTACTTC.

This clonotype was detected ten times or more. The rearrangement links TRBV5-7 to TRBJ1-2, with D unclear. TRBV5-7 is placed among ORFs of uncertain function. The V end was cut by 6 bases, the J end by 1 base, with 19 bases between. The CDR3 totals 16 residues. For the CDR3, the DNA is TGTGCCAGCAACTTTAACCGAACGGAAATTAACTATGGCTACACCTTC. Translation gives CASNFNRTEINYGYTF.